The rows below give T cell receptor beta chains drawn from one sample of a study of breast tumors, draining lymph nodes, adjacent tissues. A single record per CDR3 protein comes from TCRdb applying MiXCR to the multiplex PCR reads. The sample contains under 45,000 distinct CDR3 sequences, 35% to 40% of which appear only once. Sequenced input: breast tumor tissue. These receptors all stem from a female donor with breast cancer. Some clones in this sample may be carry-over from other donors' samples. CDR3s leave out the opening cysteine and the closing phenylalanine or tryptophan. Clone size is shown for a subset of rows, as once, few, many or a class of expanded clone.

CDR3aa	abundance	len	v_gene	j_gene
SAPLRPFGGNEQF	many	13	TRBV20-1	TRBJ2-1
SVVQGASPEQY	many	11	TRBV29-1	TRBJ2-7
ATSEPGPPYEQY	many	12	TRBV24-1	TRBJ2-7
ASSSFSSYNEQF	many	12	TRBV19	TRBJ2-1
ASGRQFQETQY	many	11	TRBV11-3	TRBJ2-5
AWRENTGELF	NA	10	TRBV30	TRBJ2-2
ASSQEGLVPGELF	many	13	TRBV4-1	TRBJ2-2
ASSFDAGGTGELF	many	13	TRBV5-1	TRBJ2-2
ASSLPTSRRDEQF	many	13	TRBV12-3/TRBV12-4	TRBJ2-1
ASSQKDRGNYGYT	many	13	TRBV4-1	TRBJ1-2
ASSHSGSYNSPLH	NA	13	TRBV4-1	TRBJ1-6
ASSPSQSNTGELF	NA	13	TRBV7-2	TRBJ2-2
ASSISRQSYEQY	many	12	TRBV19	TRBJ2-7
SASGKLAGNYEQY	NA	13	TRBV20-1	TRBJ2-7
ASSLEGLADQETQY	NA	14	TRBV11-2	TRBJ2-5
ASSLDSGYEQY	NA	11	TRBV11-2	TRBJ2-7
ASSLASGSRIDTQY	many	14	TRBV7-9	TRBJ2-3
ASSPGGEQF	medium-sized	9	TRBV12-3/TRBV12-4	TRBJ2-1
ASSLDGLASYEQY	many	13	TRBV5-5	TRBJ2-7
SASSMISGQGPLNGDEQY	once	18	TRBV20-1	TRBJ2-7
SASGTANEKLF	many	11	TRBV20-1	TRBJ1-4
ASSPPGRETQY	NA	11	TRBV18	TRBJ2-5
ASSTSGTGPTGELF	many	14	TRBV7-8	TRBJ2-2
ASSYGGDYEQY	many	11	TRBV6-2/TRBV6-3	TRBJ2-7
ASSSHRTGSTDTQY	NA	14	TRBV6-1	TRBJ2-3
AISGGQGSSYEQY	many	13	TRBV10-3	TRBJ2-7
AWSPGTGVNSPLH	NA	13	TRBV30	TRBJ1-6
ASSSGDSSYNEQF	many	13	TRBV12-3/TRBV12-4	TRBJ2-1
SAQPGSANQPQH	NA	12	TRBV20-1	TRBJ1-5
ASSTGPGFNEKLF	NA	13	TRBV5-5	TRBJ1-4
ASSFASGGSYEQY	many	13	TRBV5-5	TRBJ2-7
ASSGQTGGGYGYT	NA	13	TRBV7-8	TRBJ1-2
ASNFYGPPNEQF	many	12	TRBV7-8	TRBJ2-1
ASAGQVRDTQY	NA	11	TRBV25-1	TRBJ2-3
ASSLTSGRLDTQY	many	13	TRBV12-3/TRBV12-4	TRBJ2-3
ASSRDGGSPLH	NA	11	TRBV18	TRBJ1-6
ASGNRGGANTGELF	NA	14	TRBV14	TRBJ2-2
ASTLLDEQF	NA	9	TRBV6-5	TRBJ2-1
ASSVLGSNNEQF	many	12	TRBV4-2	TRBJ2-1
ASSVSRASGYNEQF	many	14	TRBV9	TRBJ2-1
SAYSGNNEQF	many	10	TRBV20-1	TRBJ2-1
ASSTDSGSSTDTQY	NA	14	TRBV7-8	TRBJ2-3
SARDGQDYNEQF	NA	12	TRBV20-1	TRBJ2-1
ASSLDGQRTYEQY	NA	13	TRBV5-1	TRBJ2-7
ATWEREATRSSTDTQY	NA	16	TRBV10-3	TRBJ2-3
ASSPTTNTGELF	many	12	TRBV4-3	TRBJ2-2
ASSLDWGTPGHEQF	many	14	TRBV7-9	TRBJ2-1
ASSLLAGTRTV	NA	11	TRBV11-1	TRBJ2-7
ASRQDRANTGELF	many	13	TRBV6-1	TRBJ2-2
ASNSLDRGNEQY	NA	12	TRBV7-9	TRBJ2-7
ASSLDGLAGVQF	medium-sized	12	TRBV7-9	TRBJ2-1
ASSSGQGRGEGEQF	NA	14	TRBV28	TRBJ2-1
ATSGSGRGNEQF	NA	12	TRBV24-1	TRBJ2-1